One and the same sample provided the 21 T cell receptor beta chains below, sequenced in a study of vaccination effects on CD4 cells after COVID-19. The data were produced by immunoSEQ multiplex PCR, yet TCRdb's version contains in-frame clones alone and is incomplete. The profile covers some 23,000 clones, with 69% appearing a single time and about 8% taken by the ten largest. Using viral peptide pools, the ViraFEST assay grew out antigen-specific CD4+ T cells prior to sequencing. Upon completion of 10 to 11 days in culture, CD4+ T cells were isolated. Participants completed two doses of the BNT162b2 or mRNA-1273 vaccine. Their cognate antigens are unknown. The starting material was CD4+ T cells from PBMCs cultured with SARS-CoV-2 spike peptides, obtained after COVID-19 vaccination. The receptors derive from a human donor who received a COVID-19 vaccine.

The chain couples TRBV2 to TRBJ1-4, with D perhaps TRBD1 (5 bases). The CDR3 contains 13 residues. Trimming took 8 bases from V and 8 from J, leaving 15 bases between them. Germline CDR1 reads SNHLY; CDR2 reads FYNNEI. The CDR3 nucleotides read TGTGCCAGCGTGCCGGGGGGAAGCGAAAAACTGTTTTTT. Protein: CASVPGGSEKLFF.

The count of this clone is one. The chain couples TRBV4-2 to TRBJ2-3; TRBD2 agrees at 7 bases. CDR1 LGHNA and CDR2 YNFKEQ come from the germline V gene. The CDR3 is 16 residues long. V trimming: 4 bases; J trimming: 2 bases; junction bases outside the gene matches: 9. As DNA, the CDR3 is TGTGCCAGCAGCCGGGATACGGGGGGACTCACAGATACGCAGTATTTT. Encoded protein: CASSRDTGGLTDTQYF.

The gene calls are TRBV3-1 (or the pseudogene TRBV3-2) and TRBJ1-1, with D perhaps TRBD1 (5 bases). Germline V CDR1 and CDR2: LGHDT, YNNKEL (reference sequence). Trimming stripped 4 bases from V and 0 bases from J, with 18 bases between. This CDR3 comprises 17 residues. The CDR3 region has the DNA TGTGCCAGCAGCCTACGAACAGGTATTTACATGAACACTGAAGCTTTCTTT. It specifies CASSLRTGIYMNTEAFF.

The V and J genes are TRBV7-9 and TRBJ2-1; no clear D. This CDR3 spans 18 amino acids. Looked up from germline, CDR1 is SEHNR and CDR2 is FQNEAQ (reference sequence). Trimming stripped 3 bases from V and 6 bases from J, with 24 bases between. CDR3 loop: CASSFPPTRETDRNEQFF. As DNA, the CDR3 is TGTGCCAGCAGCTTTCCACCGACGCGAGAGACGGACCGCAATGAGCAGTTCTTC.

CDR3 residues: CASSSPTGRETQYF. CDR3 DNA sequence: TGTGCCAGCAGCTCGCCCACGGGGCGGGAGACCCAGTACTTC. J is TRBJ2-5 and V is TRBV5-5; tentatively, D is TRBD1 or TRBD2 (5 bases each). The germline V and J ends were trimmed by 3 bases and 5 bases, with 14 bases remaining between them. Germline V gene lookup returns CDR1 SGHKS and CDR2 YYEKEE (reference sequence). CDR3 length: 14 amino acids.

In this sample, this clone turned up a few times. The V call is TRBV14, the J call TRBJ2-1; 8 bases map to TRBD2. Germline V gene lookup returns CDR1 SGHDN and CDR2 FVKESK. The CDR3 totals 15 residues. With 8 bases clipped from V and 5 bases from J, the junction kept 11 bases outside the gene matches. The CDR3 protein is CASRLTTLADNEQFF. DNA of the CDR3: TGTGCCAGCCGTCTTACGACACTAGCGGACAATGAGCAGTTCTTC. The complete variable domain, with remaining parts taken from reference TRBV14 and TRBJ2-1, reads EAGVTQFPSHSVIEKGQTVTLRCDPISGHDNLYWYRRVMGKEIKFLLHFVKESKQDESGMPNNRFLAERTGGTYSTLKVQPAELEDSGVYFCASRLTTLADNEQFFGPGTRLTVL.

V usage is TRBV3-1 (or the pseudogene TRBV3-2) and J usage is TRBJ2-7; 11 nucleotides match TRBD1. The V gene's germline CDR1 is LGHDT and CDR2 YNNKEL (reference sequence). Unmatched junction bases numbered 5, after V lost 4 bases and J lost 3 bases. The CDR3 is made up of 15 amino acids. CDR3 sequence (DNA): TGTGCCAGCAGCCCAGCCGGGACAGGGGGCTACGAGCAGTACTTC. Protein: CASSPAGTGGYEQYF.

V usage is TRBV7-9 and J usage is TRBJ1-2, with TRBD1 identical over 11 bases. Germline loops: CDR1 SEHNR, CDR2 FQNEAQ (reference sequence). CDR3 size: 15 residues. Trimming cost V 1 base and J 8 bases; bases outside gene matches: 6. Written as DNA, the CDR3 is TGTGCCAGCAGCTTAGGGGACAGGGGGTACGAGGGCTACACCTTC. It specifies CASSLGDRGYEGYTF.

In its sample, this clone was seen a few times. CDR3 sequence (DNA): TGCGCCACCGACCTAGCGGGAGGGCCGGACGGGGAGCTGTTTTTT. Protein: CATDLAGGPDGELFF. The chain is built from TRBV5-1 and TRBJ2-2; 12 bases line up with TRBD2. V was clipped by 9 bases and J by 7 bases; unmatched bases: 10. Germline V gene data show CDR1 as SGHRS and CDR2 as YFSETQ. CDR3 length equals 15 residues.

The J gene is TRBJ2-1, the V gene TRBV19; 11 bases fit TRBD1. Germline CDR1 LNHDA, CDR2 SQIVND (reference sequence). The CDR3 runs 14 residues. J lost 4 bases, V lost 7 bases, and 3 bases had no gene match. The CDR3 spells CASTGQGAYNEQFF. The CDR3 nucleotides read TGTGCCAGTACCGGACAGGGGGCATACAATGAGCAGTTCTTC.

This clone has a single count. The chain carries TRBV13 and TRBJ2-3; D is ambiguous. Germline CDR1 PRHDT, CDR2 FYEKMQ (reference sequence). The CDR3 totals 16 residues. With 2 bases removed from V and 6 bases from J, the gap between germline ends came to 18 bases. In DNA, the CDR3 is TGTGCCAGCAGCTTATTTAGTGAGATTCTTAGGGATACGCAGTATTTT. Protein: CASSLFSEILRDTQYF.

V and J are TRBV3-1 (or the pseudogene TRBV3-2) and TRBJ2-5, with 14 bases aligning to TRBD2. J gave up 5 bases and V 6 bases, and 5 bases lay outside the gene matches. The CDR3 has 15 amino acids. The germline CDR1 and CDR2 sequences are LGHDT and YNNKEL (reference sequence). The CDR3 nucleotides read TGTGCCAGCAGGCTGACTAGCGGGAGGGTGGAGACCCAGTACTTC. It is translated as CASRLTSGRVETQYF.

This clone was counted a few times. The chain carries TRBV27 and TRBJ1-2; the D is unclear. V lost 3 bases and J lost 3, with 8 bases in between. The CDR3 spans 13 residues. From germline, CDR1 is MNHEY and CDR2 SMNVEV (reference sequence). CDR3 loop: CASSFYRDYGYTF. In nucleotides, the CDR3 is TGTGCCAGCAGTTTTTACAGAGACTATGGCTACACCTTC.

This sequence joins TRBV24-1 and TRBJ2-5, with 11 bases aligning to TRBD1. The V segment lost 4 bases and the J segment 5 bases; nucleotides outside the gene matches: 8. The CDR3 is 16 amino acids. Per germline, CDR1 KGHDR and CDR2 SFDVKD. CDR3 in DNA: TGTGCCACCAGTGACACAGGACAGGGGGCTGAGGAGACCCAGTACTTC. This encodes CATSDTGQGAEETQYF.

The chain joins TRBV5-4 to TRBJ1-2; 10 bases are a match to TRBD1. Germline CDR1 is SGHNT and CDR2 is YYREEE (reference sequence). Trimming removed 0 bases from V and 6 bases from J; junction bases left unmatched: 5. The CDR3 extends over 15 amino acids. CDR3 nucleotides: TGTGCCAGCAGCTTGGAAGGGACAGGGGTGAATGGCTACACCTTC. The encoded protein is CASSLEGTGVNGYTF.

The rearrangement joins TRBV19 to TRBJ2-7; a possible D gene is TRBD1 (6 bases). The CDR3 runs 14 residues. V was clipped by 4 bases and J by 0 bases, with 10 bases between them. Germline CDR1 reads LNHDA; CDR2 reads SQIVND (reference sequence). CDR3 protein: CASSNQGSSYEQYF. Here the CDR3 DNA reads TGTGCCAGTAGTAACCAGGGGAGCTCCTACGAGCAGTACTTC. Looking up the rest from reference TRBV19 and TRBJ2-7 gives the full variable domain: DGGITQSPKYLFRKEGQNVTLSCEQNLNHDAMYWYRQDPGQGLRLIYYSQIVNDFQKGDIAEGYSVSREKKESFPLTVTSAQKNPTAFYLCASSNQGSSYEQYFGPGTRLTVT.

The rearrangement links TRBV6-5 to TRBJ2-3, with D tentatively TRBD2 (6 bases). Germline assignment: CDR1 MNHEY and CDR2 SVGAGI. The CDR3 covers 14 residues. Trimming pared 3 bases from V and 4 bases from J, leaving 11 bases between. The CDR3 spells CASSYWRRADTQYF. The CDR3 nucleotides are TGTGCCAGCAGTTATTGGAGGAGGGCAGATACGCAGTATTTT.

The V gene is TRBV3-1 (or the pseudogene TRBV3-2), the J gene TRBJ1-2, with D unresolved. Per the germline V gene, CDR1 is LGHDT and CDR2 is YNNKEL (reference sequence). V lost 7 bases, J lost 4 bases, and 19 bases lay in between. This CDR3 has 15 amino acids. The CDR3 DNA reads TGTGCCAGCACCCCTTCACAAGTGAAATTCTATGGCTACACCTTC. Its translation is CASTPSQVKFYGYTF.

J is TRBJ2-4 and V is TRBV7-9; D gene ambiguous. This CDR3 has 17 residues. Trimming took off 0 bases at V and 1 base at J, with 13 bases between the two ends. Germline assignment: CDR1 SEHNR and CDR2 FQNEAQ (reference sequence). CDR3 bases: TGTGCCAGCAGCTTAGCGGGTGGCGAGATTGCCAAAAACATTCAGTACTTC. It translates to CASSLAGGEIAKNIQYF.

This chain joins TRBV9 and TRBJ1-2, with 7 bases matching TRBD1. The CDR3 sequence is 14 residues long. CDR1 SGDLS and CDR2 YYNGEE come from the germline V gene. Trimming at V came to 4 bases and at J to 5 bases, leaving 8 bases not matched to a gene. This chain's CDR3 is CASSSTGSWYGYTF. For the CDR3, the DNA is TGTGCCAGCAGCTCGACAGGGTCCTGGTATGGCTACACCTTC.

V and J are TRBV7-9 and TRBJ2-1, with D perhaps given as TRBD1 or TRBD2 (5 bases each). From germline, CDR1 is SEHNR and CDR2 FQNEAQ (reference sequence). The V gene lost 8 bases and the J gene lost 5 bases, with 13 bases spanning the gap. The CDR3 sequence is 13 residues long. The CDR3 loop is CASGASGDNEQFF. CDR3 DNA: TGTGCCAGCGGGGCGAGCGGAGACAATGAGCAGTTCTTC.